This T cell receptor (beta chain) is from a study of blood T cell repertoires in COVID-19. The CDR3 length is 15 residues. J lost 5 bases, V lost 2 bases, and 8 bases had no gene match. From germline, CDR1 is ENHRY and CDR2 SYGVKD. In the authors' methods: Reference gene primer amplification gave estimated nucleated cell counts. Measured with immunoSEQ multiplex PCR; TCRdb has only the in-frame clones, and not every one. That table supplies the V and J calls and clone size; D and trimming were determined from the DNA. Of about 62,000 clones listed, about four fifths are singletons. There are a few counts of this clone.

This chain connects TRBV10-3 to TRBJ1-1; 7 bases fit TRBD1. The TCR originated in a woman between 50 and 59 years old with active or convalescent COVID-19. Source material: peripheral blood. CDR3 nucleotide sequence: TGTGCCATCAGTGAGACAGGGGCACGTTTTACTGAAGCTTTCTTT. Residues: CAISETGARFTEAFF.